These 27 T cell receptor beta chains originate from one sample sequenced in a study of T-cell reconstitution after alpha-beta-depleted transplantation in children (TCRdb year 2016). The library was generated by PCR. Sequencing used an Illumina HiSeq 2500. TCR library preparation used molecular barcoding, with unique molecular identifiers applied to normalize quantification of the TCRbeta repertoire. TCRdb reprocessed the public reads (quality trimming at Q25 with fastp, clone calling with MiXCR) and kept in-frame beta chains. Under each unique CDR3 protein, matching rows form one entry showing the most common genes and DNA. This sample has 240,000 or so distinct CDR3 sequences in its table, and approximately 12% of those were observed once. Jointly, the top ten make up roughly 2.8% of the sample. This specimen consisted of PBMCs from the stem cell graft donor, obtained from the stem cell graft. These receptors originate from a human donor who donated a stem cell graft to a child with acute lymphoblastic leukemia.

This clonotype was counted at least ten times. The chain couples TRBV6-1 to TRBJ1-5, with D possibly matching TRBD1 (6 bases). The CDR3 contains 14 residues. Germline V gene data show CDR1 as MNHNS and CDR2 as SASEGT. V shed 2 bases and J shed 6 bases, with 11 bases lying between them. CDR3 in DNA: TGTGCCAGCAGTGAAAGGGGGAACCCTCAGCCCCAGCATTTT. Its protein is CASSERGNPQPQHF.

Many counts were recorded for this clonotype. The chain links TRBV5-1 to TRBJ1-1; 7 bases match TRBD1. The CDR3 contains 19 residues. Germline CDR1 and CDR2: SGHRS and YFSETQ. V lost 0 bases to trimming and J lost 0 bases; unmatched junction nucleotides: 14. This CDR3 reads CASSLAPPGQWGVNTEAFF. As DNA, the CDR3 is TGCGCCAGCAGCTTGGCACCCCCGGGACAGTGGGGGGTGAACACTGAAGCTTTCTTT.

At least ten counts were recorded for this clonotype. The rearrangement uses TRBV6-5 and TRBJ1-2, with D hard to call. CDR3 size: 13 residues. V lost 8 bases, J lost 8 bases, and 18 bases lay in between. The germline CDR1 and CDR2 sequences are MNHEY and SVGAGI. The CDR3 protein is CASQAGRGSGYTF. CDR3 DNA sequence: TGTGCCAGCCAAGCGGGCCGCGGCTCGGGCTACACCTTC.

In this sample, this clonotype turned up many times. The V gene is TRBV6-5, the J gene TRBJ2-3, with D unclear. V dropped 6 bases and J dropped 5 bases, with 9 bases sitting between them. Germline V CDR1 and CDR2: MNHEY, SVGAGI. The CDR3 runs to 12 residues. DNA of the CDR3: TGTGCCAGCAGCCGGACCCGAGATACGCAGTATTTT. It translates to CASSRTRDTQYF.

This clonotype has a count of ten or more. J is TRBJ1-3 and V is TRBV18, with D perhaps TRBD1 (5 bases). CDR1 is KGHSH, CDR2 LQKENI, per germline. The CDR3 has 15 residues. The germline V and J ends were trimmed by 3 bases and 4 bases, with 13 bases remaining between them. The CDR3 bases are TGTGCCAGCTCACCGCGGACAAGTCACGGAAACACCATATATTTT. The encoded protein is CASSPRTSHGNTIYF.

This clonotype was counted ten times or more. The rearrangement uses TRBV6-4 and TRBJ2-2; D is unresolved. V lost 0 bases, J lost 4 bases, and 6 bases lay in between. Germline lookup yields CDR1 MRHNA and CDR2 SNTAGT. The CDR3 consists of 14 residues. CDR3 bases: TGTGCCAGCAGTGACTCCACGGTCACCGGGGAGCTGTTTTTT. It translates to CASSDSTVTGELFF.

This clonotype was seen repeatedly, ten times or more. The V call is TRBV20-1, the J call TRBJ2-5; TRBD2 aligns across 13 bases. J was trimmed by 6 bases and V by 8 bases; bases with no gene match: 9. Germline lookup yields CDR1 DFQATT and CDR2 SNEGSKA (reference sequence). CDR3 length equals 14 residues. This CDR3 reads CSSQLAGGPQTQYF. As DNA, the CDR3 is TGCAGTTCTCAACTAGCGGGAGGGCCGCAGACCCAGTACTTC.

This clonotype appeared many times. The rearrangement uses TRBV21-1 and TRBJ1-4. TRBV21-1 is reported as a pseudogene. CDR3 length: 18 residues. As DNA, the CDR3 is TGTGCCAGCAGCAAAGAGGGCCTGTGGTCCGGCCGGAATGAAAAACTGTTTTTT. It yields the protein CASSKEGLWSGRNEKLFF.

This clonotype was counted many times. The V call is TRBV6-6, the J call TRBJ2-5, with D maybe TRBD1 (6 bases). The CDR3 has 13 residues. Trimming cost V 6 bases and J 2 bases, with 10 bases left between them. The germline V gene has CDR1 MNHNY and CDR2 SVGAGI (reference sequence). The CDR3 loop is CASRDSEQETQYF. The CDR3 bases are TGTGCCAGCAGGGACAGCGAACAAGAGACCCAGTACTTC.

Many counts were recorded for this clonotype. CDR3 loop: CAISESLGRTQYF. DNA of the CDR3: TGTGCCATCAGTGAGTCGTTGGGGAGGACGCAGTATTTT. The chain is built from TRBV10-3 and TRBJ2-3; weak D call: TRBD2 (6 bases). The germline V and J ends were trimmed by 0 bases and 9 bases, with 10 bases remaining between them. The CDR3 has 13 amino acids. Germline CDR1 is ENHRY and CDR2 is SYGVKD.

In this sample, this clonotype turned up many times. This chain uses TRBV20-1 with TRBJ2-3, with a weak D call TRBD2 (6 bases). CDR1 is DFQATT and CDR2 is SNEGSKA in the germline V gene (reference sequence). The CDR3 runs to 13 residues. V was cut by 0 bases and J by 7 bases, with 11 bases left in between. The chain's CDR3 is CSARDPTRNTQYF. CDR3 DNA sequence: TGCAGTGCTAGAGACCCGACTAGGAATACGCAGTATTTT.

This clonotype was counted at least ten times. The chain carries TRBV5-1 and TRBJ1-1; D may be TRBD1 (5 bases). Germline values: CDR1 SGHRS, CDR2 YFSETQ. The CDR3 totals 11 residues. V dropped 7 bases and J dropped 1 base, with 5 bases sitting between them. The CDR3 coding sequence is TGCGCCAGCCAGGGGAACACTGAAGCTTTCTTT. Its protein product is CASQGNTEAFF.

In this sample, this clonotype turned up many times. V and J are TRBV7-8 and TRBJ2-1, with 11 positions matching TRBD2. This CDR3 has 15 residues. Trimming cost V 3 bases and J 5 bases; bases outside gene matches: 3. CDR1 is SGHVS and CDR2 is FQNEAQ in the germline V gene. CDR3 sequence (DNA): TGTGCCAGCAGCTTTAGGGGACTAGCGGACAATGAGCAGTTCTTC. This codes for CASSFRGLADNEQFF.

In its sample, this clonotype was seen many times. J is TRBJ2-7 and V is TRBV7-2; TRBD2 matches 8 bases. The CDR3 is 14 residues long. V was pared by 3 bases and J by 1 base, with 2 bases of the junction left unmatched. Germline CDR1 is SGHTA and CDR2 is FQGNSA. The CDR3 DNA follows: TGTGCCAGCAGCTTTAGCGGGGAGTCCTACGAGCAGTACTTC. It yields the protein CASSFSGESYEQYF.

This clonotype was counted at least ten times. The chain combines TRBV6-2 or TRBV6-3 with TRBJ2-7; the D gene is possibly TRBD1 (5 bases). Germline V gene data show CDR1 as MNHEY and CDR2 as SVGEGT. This CDR3 comprises 15 residues. The V and J ends lost 0 bases and 5 bases respectively, with 14 bases between them. The chain's CDR3 is CASSYSGRAPHEQYF. Written as DNA, the CDR3 is TGTGCCAGCAGTTACTCCGGCAGGGCCCCCCACGAGCAGTACTTC.

This clonotype has at least ten counts. This chain connects TRBV7-9 to TRBJ2-7; 8 nucleotides line up with TRBD1. This CDR3 contains 15 residues. Losses at the gene ends were 4 bases for V and 3 bases for J; bases not matched to a gene: 8. CDR1 is SEHNR and CDR2 is FQNEAQ in the germline V gene (reference sequence). The CDR3 DNA reads TGTGCCAGCAGCTCTTTTCAGGACAGGGTCTACGAGCAGTACTTC. Encoded protein: CASSSFQDRVYEQYF. Combining the CDR3 with reference TRBV7-9 and TRBJ2-7 gives the whole variable domain DTGVSQNPRHKITKRGQNVTFRCDPISEHNRLYWYRQTLGQGPEFLTYFQNEAQLEKSRLLSDRFSAERPKGSFSTLEIQRTEQGDSAMYLCASSSFQDRVYEQYFGPGTRLTVT.

This clonotype has at least ten counts. J is TRBJ2-1 and V is TRBV7-9; 12 nucleotides agree with TRBD2. Germline trimming cut 1 base from V and 3 bases from J; bases unmatched to any gene: 1. The germline V gene encodes CDR1 SEHNR and CDR2 FQNEAQ (reference sequence). This CDR3 is built from 16 residues. CDR3 amino acids: CASSLGTSGIYNEQFF. The CDR3, as DNA: TGTGCCAGCAGCTTAGGGACTAGCGGGATCTACAATGAGCAGTTCTTC.

This clonotype was counted at least ten times. V gene TRBV29-1 combines with J gene TRBJ1-1; the D is unclear. This CDR3 spans 13 amino acids. The germline gives CDR1 SQVTM, CDR2 ANQGSEA. V was cut by 7 bases and J by 0 bases, with 12 bases left in between. The CDR3 nucleotides read TGCAGCGCCGAACGGGAACTGAACACTGAAGCTTTCTTT. It codes for CSAERELNTEAFF. The variable domain in full, completed from reference TRBV29-1 and TRBJ1-1, reads SAVISQKPSRDICQRGTSLTIQCQVDSQVTMMFWYRQQPGQSLTLIATANQGSEATYESGFVIDKFPISRPNLTFSTLTVSNMSPEDSSIYLCSAERELNTEAFFGQGTRLTVV.

There are many counts of this clonotype. This chain connects TRBV3-1 to TRBJ2-7; D unclear. CDR3 length equals 15 residues. V was cut by 4 bases and J by 3 bases, with 16 bases left in between. Germline V gene lookup returns CDR1 LGHDT and CDR2 YNNKEL (reference sequence). The chain's CDR3 is CASSRRGGSDYEQYF. The DNA for the CDR3 is TGTGCCAGCAGCCGGCGTGGTGGCTCCGACTACGAGCAGTACTTC.

This clonotype appeared many times. In DNA form, the CDR3 reads TGTGCCAGCAGCTTAGTGGTGGGGCAAGAGACCCAGTACTTC. Translation: CASSLVVGQETQYF. The chain has TRBV7-9 and TRBJ2-5; D call uncertain. V was cut by 1 base and J by 2 bases, with 8 bases left in between. The CDR3 length is 14 residues. Germline V gene lookup returns CDR1 SEHNR and CDR2 FQNEAQ (reference sequence).

Ten or more counts support this clonotype. The chain carries TRBV20-1 and TRBJ2-5; D may be TRBD2 (6 bases). Germline V gene sequence: CDR1 DFQATT, CDR2 SNEGSKA (reference sequence). The CDR3 runs to 13 residues. Trimming took off 1 base at V and 5 bases at J, with 11 bases between the two ends. CDR3 bases: TGCAGTGCTAGAGTCGGGAGTGGGGAGACCCAGTACTTC. Protein product: CSARVGSGETQYF.

This clonotype was recorded many times. This sequence joins TRBV27 and TRBJ1-2, with 7 bases fitting TRBD1. The V segment lost 3 bases and the J segment 6 bases; nucleotides outside the gene matches: 4. The V gene's germline CDR1 is MNHEY and CDR2 SMNVEV (reference sequence). This CDR3 has 13 residues. CDR3 nucleotides: TGTGCCAGCAGTTTCGGACAGGCCCATGGCTACACCTTC. Translating it yields CASSFGQAHGYTF.

This clonotype was counted at least ten times. The chain's CDR3 is CASNDGAEEQYF. As DNA, the CDR3 is TGTGCCTCGAATGATGGGGCGGAGGAGCAGTACTTC. The rearrangement uses TRBV19 and TRBJ2-7; tentatively, D is TRBD1 (5 bases). Germline CDR1 is LNHDA and CDR2 is SQIVND (reference sequence). CDR3 size: 12 residues. V gave up 11 bases and J gave up 7 bases, with 18 bases separating them. Variable domain in full (rest from reference TRBV19 and TRBJ2-7): DGGITQSPKYLFRKEGQNVTLSCEQNLNHDAMYWYRQDPGQGLRLIYYSQIVNDFQKGDIAEGYSVSREKKESFPLTVTSAQKNPTAFYLCASNDGAEEQYFGPGTRLTVT.

Many counts were recorded for this clonotype. An end of the junction differs from the germline gene, which may be a read error. The chain couples TRBV11-2 to TRBJ2-2; D may correspond to TRBD1 or TRBD2 (5 bases each). This CDR3 is 14 amino acids long. Looked up from germline, CDR1 is SGHAT and CDR2 is FQNNGV. The chain's CDR3 is CASSLRGNTGELFF. CDR3 nucleotides: TGCGCCAGCAGCTTGAGGGGGAACACCGGGGAGCTGTTTTTT.

In this sample, this clonotype turned up many times. The CDR3 DNA reads TGTGCCAGCAATCCCGCCAGCCTGAACACTGAAGCTTTCTTT. It codes for CASNPASLNTEAFF. The chain is built from TRBV12-3 or TRBV12-4 and TRBJ1-1; no clear D gene. V lost 7 bases and J 0 bases, leaving 12 bases between the germline ends. The CDR3 sequence is 14 residues long.

This rearrangement joins TRBV20-1 to TRBJ2-5; TRBD2 matches 9 bases. From germline, CDR1 is DFQATT and CDR2 SNEGSKA (reference sequence). The CDR3 totals 14 residues. V shed 3 bases, J shed 1 base, and the junction held 3 bases outside the gene matches. The CDR3 region is CSASLAGLQETQYF. CDR3 bases: TGCAGTGCTAGCCTAGCGGGGCTCCAAGAGACCCAGTACTTC.

This clonotype was seen many times. V is TRBV14 and J is TRBJ2-1; 11 bases are a match to TRBD2. CDR3 length equals 15 residues. The germline V gene encodes CDR1 SGHDN and CDR2 FVKESK. Trimming removed 4 bases from V and 9 bases from J; junction bases left unmatched: 8. The CDR3 region has the DNA TGTGCCAGCAGCCTTAGCGGGAGGGCTGGGGGTGAGCAGTTCTTC. This encodes CASSLSGRAGGEQFF.